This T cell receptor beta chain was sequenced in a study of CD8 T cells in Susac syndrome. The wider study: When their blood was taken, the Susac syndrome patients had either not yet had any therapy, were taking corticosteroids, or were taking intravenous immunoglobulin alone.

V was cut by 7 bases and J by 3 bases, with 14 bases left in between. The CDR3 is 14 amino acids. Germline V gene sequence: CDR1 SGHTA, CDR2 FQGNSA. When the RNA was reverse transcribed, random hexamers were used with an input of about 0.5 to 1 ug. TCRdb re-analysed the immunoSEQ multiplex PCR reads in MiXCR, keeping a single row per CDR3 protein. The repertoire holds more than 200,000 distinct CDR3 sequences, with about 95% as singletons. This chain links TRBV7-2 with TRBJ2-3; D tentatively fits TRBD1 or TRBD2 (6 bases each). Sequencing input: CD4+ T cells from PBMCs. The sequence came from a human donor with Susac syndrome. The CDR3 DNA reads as TGTGCCAGCAATCCTCGGGGGACAACAGATACGCAGTATTTT. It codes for CASNPRGTTDTQYF.